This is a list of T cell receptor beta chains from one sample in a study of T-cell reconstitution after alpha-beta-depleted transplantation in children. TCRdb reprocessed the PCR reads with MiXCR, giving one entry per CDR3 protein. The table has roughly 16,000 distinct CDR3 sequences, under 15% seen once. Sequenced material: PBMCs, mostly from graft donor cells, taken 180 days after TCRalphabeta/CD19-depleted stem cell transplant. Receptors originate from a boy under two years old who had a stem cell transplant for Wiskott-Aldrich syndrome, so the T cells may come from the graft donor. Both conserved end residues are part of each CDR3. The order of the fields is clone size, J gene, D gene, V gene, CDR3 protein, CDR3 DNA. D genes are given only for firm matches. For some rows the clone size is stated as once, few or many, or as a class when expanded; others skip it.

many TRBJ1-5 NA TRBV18 CASSPQGMSNQPQHF TGTGCCAGCTCACCACAGGGTATGAGCAATCAGCCCCAGCATTTT
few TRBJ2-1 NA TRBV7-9 CASSFQGNYNEQFF TGTGCCAGCAGCTTTCAGGGTAACTACAATGAGCAGTTCTTC
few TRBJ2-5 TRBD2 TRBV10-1 CASSAIGLAQETQYF TGCGCCAGCAGCGCAATAGGACTAGCGCAAGAGACCCAGTACTTC
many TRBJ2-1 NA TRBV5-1 CASSGGVDNEQFF TGCGCCAGCAGTGGCGGGGTTGACAATGAGCAGTTCTTC
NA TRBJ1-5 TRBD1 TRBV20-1 CSAWDSYNQPQHF TGCAGTGCTTGGGACAGTTACAATCAGCCCCAGCATTTT
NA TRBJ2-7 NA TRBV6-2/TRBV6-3 CASSSIYYEQYF TGTGCCAGCAGTTCCATATACTACGAGCAGTACTTC
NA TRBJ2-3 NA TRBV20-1 CSAFRDPSSADTQYF TGCAGTGCTTTCCGGGACCCCTCATCGGCAGATACGCAGTATTTT
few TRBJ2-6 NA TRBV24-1 CATSASGTLGANVLTF TGTGCCACCAGTGCCTCCGGGACCCTTGGGGCCAACGTCCTGACTTTC
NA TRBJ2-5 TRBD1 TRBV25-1 CASSETGDETQYF TGTGCCAGCAGTGAGACAGGGGACGAGACCCAGTACTTC
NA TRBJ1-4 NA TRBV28 CASKGGAVEKLFF TGTGCCAGCAAGGGGGGCGCGGTGGAAAAACTGTTTTTT
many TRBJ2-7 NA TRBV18 CASSPNSPKSEQYF TGTGCCAGCTCACCAAACTCTCCTAAATCGGAGCAGTACTTC
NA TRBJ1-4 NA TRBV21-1 CASSMQGSPATNEKLFF TGTGCCAGCAGCATGCAGGGGTCCCCCGCAACTAATGAAAAACTGTTTTTT
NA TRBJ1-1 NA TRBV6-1 CASSQRANMNTEAFF TGTGCCAGCAGTCAGAGGGCCAATATGAACACTGAAGCTTTCTTT
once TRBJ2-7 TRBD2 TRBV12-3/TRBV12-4 CASSFTGGSYEQYF TGTGCCAGCAGTTTTACGGGAGGTTCCTACGAGCAGTACTTC
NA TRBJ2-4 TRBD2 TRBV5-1 CASSLGLAENIQYF TGCGCCAGCAGCTTGGGTCTAGCGGAAAACATTCAGTACTTC
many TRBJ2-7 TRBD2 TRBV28 CASSFYGLVDEQYF TGTGCCAGCAGTTTCTACGGACTAGTAGACGAGCAGTACTTC
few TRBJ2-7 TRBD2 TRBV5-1 CASSFGLAGWTYEQYF TGCGCCAGCAGCTTCGGGCTAGCGGGATGGACCTACGAGCAGTACTTC
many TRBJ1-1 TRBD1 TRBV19 CASSILQGANTEAFF TGTGCCAGTAGTATACTCCAGGGGGCTAACACTGAAGCTTTCTTT
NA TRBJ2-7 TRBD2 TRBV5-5 CASSRVAGDYEQYF TGTGCCAGCAGCCGTGTAGCGGGAGACTACGAGCAGTACTTC
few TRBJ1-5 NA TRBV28 CASSLGLPSSQPQHF TGTGCCAGCAGTTTAGGTCTCCCCTCTTCGCAGCCCCAGCATTTT
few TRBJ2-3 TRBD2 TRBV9 CASSAGRWAGDTDTQYF TGTGCCAGCAGCGCAGGCCGGTGGGCGGGAGACACAGATACGCAGTATTTT
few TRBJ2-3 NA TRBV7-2 CASSQGGHRTDTQYF TGTGCCAGCAGCCAAGGCGGACACCGCACAGATACGCAGTATTTT
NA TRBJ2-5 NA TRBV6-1 CASSEGPYLRTQYF TGTGCCAGCAGTGAGGGACCGTATCTTAGGACCCAGTACTTC
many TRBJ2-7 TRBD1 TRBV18 CASSAPGQGFYEQYF TGTGCCAGCTCAGCCCCGGGACAGGGTTTCTACGAGCAGTACTTC
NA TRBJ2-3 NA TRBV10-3 CAISERAPSPDTQYF TGTGCCATCAGTGAGCGGGCCCCCTCCCCAGATACGCAGTATTTT
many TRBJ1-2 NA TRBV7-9 CASSPTGASASYTF TGTGCCAGCAGCCCTACCGGGGCCAGTGCCAGCTACACCTTC
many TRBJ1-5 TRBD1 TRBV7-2 CASSVSGTDNQPQHF TGTGCCAGCAGCGTCTCCGGGACAGATAATCAGCCCCAGCATTTT
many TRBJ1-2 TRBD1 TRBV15 CATSRSTGAVGGYTF TGTGCCACCAGCAGATCTACAGGGGCGGTTGGCGGCTACACCTTC
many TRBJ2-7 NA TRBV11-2 CASSFQGPYEQYF TGTGCCAGCAGCTTCCAGGGTCCCTACGAGCAGTACTTC
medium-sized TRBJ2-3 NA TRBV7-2 CASNTGFDTQYF TGTGCCAGCAATACGGGATTCGATACGCAGTATTTT
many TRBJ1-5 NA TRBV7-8 CASSLSTEWYQPQHF TGTGCCAGCAGCCTCAGCACCGAATGGTATCAGCCCCAGCATTTT
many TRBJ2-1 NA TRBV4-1 CASSLLGSYNEQFF TGCGCCAGCAGCCTCCTCGGCTCCTACAATGAGCAGTTCTTC
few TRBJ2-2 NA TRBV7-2 CASSPRAGGELFF TGTGCCAGCAGCCCCAGAGCGGGCGGGGAGCTGTTTTTT
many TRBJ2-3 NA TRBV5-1 CASSLELDTDTQYF TGCGCCAGCAGCTTGGAACTGGACACAGATACGCAGTATTTT
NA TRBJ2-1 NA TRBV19 CASTPSSYNEQFF TGTGCCAGTACCCCGAGCTCCTACAATGAGCAGTTCTTC
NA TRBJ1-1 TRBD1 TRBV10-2 CASRGGTGGARIRNTEAFF TGCGCCAGCAGAGGGGGCACCGGGGGTGCGAGGATCCGGAACACTGAAGCTTTCTTT
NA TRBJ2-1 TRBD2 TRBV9 CASSVEDLAVNEQFF TGTGCCAGCAGCGTAGAAGATCTAGCGGTAAATGAGCAGTTCTTC
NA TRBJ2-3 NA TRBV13 CASSLWGGTTDTQYF TGTGCCAGCAGCTTGTGGGGCGGGACCACAGATACGCAGTATTTT
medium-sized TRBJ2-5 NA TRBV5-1 CASSPSASMRRETQYF TGCGCCAGCAGCCCGAGTGCCTCTATGAGGAGAGAGACCCAGTACTTC
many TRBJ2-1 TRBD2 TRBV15 CATSTGTSGYNEQFF TGTGCCACCAGCACCGGGACTAGCGGATACAATGAGCAGTTCTTC
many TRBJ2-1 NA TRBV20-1 CSAPSATYNEQFF TGCAGTGCTCCTAGCGCCACCTACAATGAGCAGTTCTTC
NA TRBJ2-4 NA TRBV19 CASSTPGANIQYF TGTGCCAGTAGTACCCCGGGGGCCAACATTCAGTACTTC
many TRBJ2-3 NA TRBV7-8 CASSFRDTQYF TGTGCCAGCAGCTTCCGGGATACGCAGTATTTT
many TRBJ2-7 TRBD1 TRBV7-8 CASSSHLGTGPYEQYF TGTGCCAGCAGCTCGCACCTGGGGACAGGGCCCTACGAGCAGTACTTC
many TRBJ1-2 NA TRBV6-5 CASSLGRNYGYTF TGTGCCAGCAGTTTGGGACGGAACTATGGCTACACCTTC
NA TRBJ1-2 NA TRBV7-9 CASSLGGPSNYGYTF TGTGCCAGCAGCTTAGGGGGGCCGTCTAACTATGGCTACACCTTC
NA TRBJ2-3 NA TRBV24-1 CATSEGQGGFTDTQYF TGTGCCACCAGTGAAGGGCAGGGGGGATTTACAGATACGCAGTATTTT
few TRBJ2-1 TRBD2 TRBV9 CASSVRVAGAYNEQFF TGTGCCAGCAGCGTCCGAGTTGCGGGAGCCTACAATGAGCAGTTCTTC
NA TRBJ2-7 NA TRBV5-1 CASSRSDSSYEQYF TGCGCCAGCAGCCGGTCGGACAGCTCCTACGAGCAGTACTTC
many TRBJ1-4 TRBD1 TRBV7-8 CASSPGQGTVKLFF TGTGCCAGCAGCCCCGGACAGGGTACGGTAAAACTGTTTTTT
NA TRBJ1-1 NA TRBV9 CASSVSTQMNTEAFF TGTGCCAGCAGCGTATCCACGCAAATGAACACTGAAGCTTTCTTT
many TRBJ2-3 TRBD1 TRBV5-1 CASSLSYRGDTDTQYF TGCGCCAGCAGCTTGTCTTACAGGGGTGACACAGATACGCAGTATTTT
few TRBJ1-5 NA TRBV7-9 CASSLVVGGQISNQPQHF TGTGCCAGCAGCTTAGTTGTGGGAGGACAAATTAGCAATCAGCCCCAGCATTTT
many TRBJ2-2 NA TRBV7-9 CASSLEGGELFF TGTGCCAGCAGCTTAGAGGGCGGGGAGCTGTTTTTT
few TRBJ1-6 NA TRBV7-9 CASSLRADSPLHF TGTGCCAGCAGCTTACGAGCGGATTCACCCCTCCACTTT
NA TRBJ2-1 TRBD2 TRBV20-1 CSARVPITSGNSYNEQFF TGCAGTGCTAGAGTCCCCATTACTAGCGGAAACTCCTACAATGAGCAGTTCTTC
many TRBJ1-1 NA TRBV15 CATSRAGGSTEAFF TGTGCCACCAGCAGAGCCGGGGGTAGCACTGAAGCTTTCTTT
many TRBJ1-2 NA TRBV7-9 CASSLASQPYGYTF TGTGCCAGCAGCTTAGCGAGCCAGCCCTATGGCTACACCTTC
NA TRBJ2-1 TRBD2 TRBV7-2 CASSLVDSGGQFF TGTGCCAGCAGCTTAGTTGATTCGGGAGGGCAGTTCTTC
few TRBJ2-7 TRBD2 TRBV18 CASSPTSGRQYEQYF TGTGCCAGCTCGCCAACTAGCGGGAGACAGTACGAGCAGTACTTC